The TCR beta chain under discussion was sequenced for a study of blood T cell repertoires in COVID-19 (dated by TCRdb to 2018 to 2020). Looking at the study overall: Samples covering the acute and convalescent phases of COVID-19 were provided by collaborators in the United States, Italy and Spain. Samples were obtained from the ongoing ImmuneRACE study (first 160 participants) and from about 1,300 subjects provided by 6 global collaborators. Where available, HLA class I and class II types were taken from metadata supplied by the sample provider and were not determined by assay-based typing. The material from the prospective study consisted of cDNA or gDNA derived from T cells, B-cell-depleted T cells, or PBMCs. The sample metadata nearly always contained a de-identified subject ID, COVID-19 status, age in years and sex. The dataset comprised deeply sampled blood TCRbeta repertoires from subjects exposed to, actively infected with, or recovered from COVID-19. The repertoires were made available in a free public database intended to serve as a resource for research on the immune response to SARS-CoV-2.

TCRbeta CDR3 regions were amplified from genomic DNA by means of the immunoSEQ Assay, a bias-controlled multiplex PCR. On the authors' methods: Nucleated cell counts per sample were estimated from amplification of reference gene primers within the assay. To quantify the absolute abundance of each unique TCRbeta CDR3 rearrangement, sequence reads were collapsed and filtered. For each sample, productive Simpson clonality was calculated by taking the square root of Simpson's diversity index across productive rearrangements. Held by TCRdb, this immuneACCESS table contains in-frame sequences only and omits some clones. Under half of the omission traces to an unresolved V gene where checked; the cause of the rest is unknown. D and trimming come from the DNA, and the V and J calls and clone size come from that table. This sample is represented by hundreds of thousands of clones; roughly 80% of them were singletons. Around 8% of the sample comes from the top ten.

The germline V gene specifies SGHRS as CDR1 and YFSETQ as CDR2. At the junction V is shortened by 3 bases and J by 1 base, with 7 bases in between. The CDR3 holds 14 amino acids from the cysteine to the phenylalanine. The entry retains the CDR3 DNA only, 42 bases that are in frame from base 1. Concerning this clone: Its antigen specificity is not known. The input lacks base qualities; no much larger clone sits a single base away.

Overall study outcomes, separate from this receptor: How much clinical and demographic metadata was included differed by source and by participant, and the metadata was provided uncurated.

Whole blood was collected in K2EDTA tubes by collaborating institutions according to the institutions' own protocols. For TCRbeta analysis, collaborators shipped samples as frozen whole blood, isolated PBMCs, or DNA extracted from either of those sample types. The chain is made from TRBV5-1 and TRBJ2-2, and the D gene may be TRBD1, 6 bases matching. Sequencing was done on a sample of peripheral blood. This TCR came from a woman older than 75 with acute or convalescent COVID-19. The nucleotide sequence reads TGCGCCAGCAGCTGGACAGAGAACACCGGGGAGCTGTTTTTT. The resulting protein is CASSWTENTGELFF.